Listed below are T cell receptor beta chains from one sample, sequenced in a study of shared clonotypes between healthy human individuals. TCRdb keeps only in-frame clones here, not all; method: immunoSEQ multiplex PCR. Of 2 million or so clones listed, just under 95% are singletons. The sequencing input was naive CD8+ T cells sorted from blood. The source is a man in his late teens or twenties in good health. Each CDR3 is given with its conserved first and last residue. D genes are given only for firm matches. Clone size is shown for a subset of rows, as once, few, many or a class of expanded clone.

V gene,clone size,D gene,J gene,CDR3 protein,CDR3 DNA
TRBV27,-,TRBD2,TRBJ2-2,CASGPTGGGTGELFF,TGTGCCAGCGGACCAACGGGGGGTGGTACCGGGGAGCTGTTTTTT
TRBV27,few,-,TRBJ2-5,CASRSGPETQYF,TGTGCCAGCAGATCAGGGCCAGAGACCCAGTACTTC
TRBV4-1,-,TRBD2,TRBJ2-7,CASSKEGLAGEQYF,TGCGCCAGCAGCAAAGAGGGACTAGCCGGCGAGCAGTACTTC
TRBV4-1,-,-,TRBJ2-5,CASSQVGDEAEETQYF,TGCGCCAGCAGCCAAGTAGGGGATGAGGCCGAAGAGACCCAGTACTTC
TRBV9,once,-,TRBJ2-1,CASSVDPPLYNEQFF,TGTGCCAGCAGCGTAGACCCGCCCCTCTACAATGAGCAGTTCTTC
TRBV6-6,-,-,TRBJ2-2,CAINPTNTGELFF,TGTGCCATCAACCCTACGAACACCGGGGAGCTGTTTTTT
TRBV11-3,-,TRBD1,TRBJ2-7,CASSHGPTGDEQYF,TGTGCCAGCAGCCATGGCCCGACAGGGGACGAGCAGTACTTC
TRBV28,-,-,TRBJ2-5,CASSLEDTAQETQYF,TGTGCCAGCAGTCTCGAGGACACCGCACAAGAGACCCAGTACTTC
TRBV5-4,-,-,TRBJ2-7,CASSFVGVDEQYF,TGTGCCAGCAGCTTCGTAGGTGTTGACGAGCAGTACTTC
TRBV4-1,-,TRBD1,TRBJ1-1,CASSQNPTGTGGAFF,TGCGCCAGCAGCCAGAATCCCACCGGGACAGGTGGAGCTTTCTTT
TRBV19,-,-,TRBJ1-2,CASSIEAYYGYTF,TGTGCCAGTAGTATAGAGGCGTATTACGGCTACACCTTC
TRBV4-1,-,-,TRBJ2-7,CASSLAEAPVASYEQYF,TGCGCCAGCAGCCTGGCCGAGGCCCCCGTCGCTTCCTACGAGCAGTACTTC
TRBV6-5,-,-,TRBJ2-2,CASSLLGVTGELFF,TGTGCCAGCAGTTTGTTAGGGGTCACCGGGGAGCTGTTTTTT
TRBV4-1,-,-,TRBJ2-7,CASSQDHADLGIYEQYF,TGCGCCAGCAGCCAAGATCATGCGGACTTGGGGATTTACGAGCAGTACTTC
TRBV27,-,-,TRBJ2-7,CASSLPHSSGTYEQYF,TGTGCCAGCAGTCTCCCCCATTCCTCGGGTACCTACGAGCAGTACTTC
TRBV9,-,TRBD1,TRBJ2-7,CASSPLGGQGHEQYF,TGTGCCAGCAGCCCCCTCGGGGGACAGGGCCACGAGCAGTACTTC
TRBV11-2,-,-,TRBJ2-7,CASSSRGEYEQYF,TGTGCCAGCAGCAGCAGGGGGGAGTACGAGCAGTACTTC
TRBV6-5,-,-,TRBJ2-7,CASSYWGEDVYEQYF,TGTGCCAGCAGTTATTGGGGGGAGGACGTCTACGAGCAGTACTTC
TRBV7-9,-,-,TRBJ1-1,CASSLIGEAFF,TGTGCCAGCAGCTTAATCGGTGAAGCTTTCTTT
TRBV4-3,-,-,TRBJ2-7,CASSQDWGSGSYEQYF,TGCGCCAGCAGCCAAGATTGGGGGAGTGGGTCCTACGAGCAGTACTTC
TRBV9,-,-,TRBJ1-2,CASSGVNYGYTF,TGTGCCAGCAGCGGGGTAAACTATGGCTACACCTTC
TRBV9,-,-,TRBJ2-7,CASSVEAGEQYF,TGTGCCAGCAGCGTAGAGGCAGGGGAGCAGTACTTC
TRBV7-9,once,-,TRBJ2-4,CASSPRLEDIQYF,TGTGCCAGCAGCCCGCGGCTAGAAGACATTCAGTACTTC
TRBV9,-,-,TRBJ2-3,CASATGPDTQYF,TGTGCCAGCGCCACAGGGCCCGATACGCAGTATTTT
TRBV5-7,-,-,TRBJ1-1,CASSPGCTEAFF,TGTGCCAGCAGTCCAGGGTGTACTGAAGCTTTCTTT
TRBV5-6,-,-,TRBJ2-1,CASSLDPGLSYNEQFF,TGTGCCAGCAGCTTGGACCCAGGACTATCCTACAATGAGCAGTTCTTC
TRBV7-2,-,-,TRBJ2-7,CASSPSGWDEGDYEQYF,TGTGCCAGCAGCCCAAGTGGTTGGGACGAGGGGGACTACGAGCAGTACTTC
TRBV16,-,-,TRBJ2-7,CASSQSAHQTYEQYF,TGTGCCAGCAGCCAATCGGCACACCAAACCTACGAGCAGTACTTC
TRBV27,once,-,TRBJ2-3,CASRVAVYTDTQYF,TGTGCCAGCAGAGTAGCGGTTTACACAGATACGCAGTATTTT
TRBV9,-,-,TRBJ1-3,CASSVATGFGVSSGNTIYF,TGTGCCAGCAGCGTAGCTACGGGGTTTGGAGTTAGCTCTGGAAACACCATATATTTT
TRBV4-1,-,TRBD2,TRBJ2-7,CASSHSTSGRVSYEQYF,TGCGCCAGCAGCCACTCGACTAGCGGGCGAGTATCCTACGAGCAGTACTTC
TRBV4-2,-,TRBD2,TRBJ2-3,CASSRTSGGPTDTQYF,TGTGCCAGCAGCCGTACTAGCGGGGGGCCCACAGATACGCAGTATTTT
TRBV7-9,-,-,TRBJ2-7,CASSSEDYEQYF,TGTGCCAGCAGTTCGGAGGACTACGAGCAGTACTTC
TRBV9,-,-,TRBJ1-4,CASSVGFATNEKLFF,TGTGCCAGCAGCGTAGGTTTCGCAACTAATGAAAAACTGTTTTTT
TRBV15,-,TRBD1,TRBJ1-5,CATSRDFQDRERKGSNQPQHF,TGTGCCACCAGCAGAGATTTCCAGGACAGGGAACGAAAAGGAAGCAATCAGCCCCAGCATTTT
TRBV19,-,-,TRBJ1-1,CASSIGGLTEAFF,TGTGCCAGTAGTATCGGAGGGCTCACTGAAGCTTTCTTT
TRBV5-1,-,TRBD1,TRBJ1-2,CASSSWSPDRVVGDGYTF,TGCGCCAGCAGCTCTTGGTCCCCGGACAGGGTAGTAGGGGATGGCTACACCTTC
TRBV6-5,-,-,TRBJ2-7,CASSSDSGGYEQYF,TGTGCCAGCAGCTCGGATTCTGGGGGCTACGAGCAGTACTTC
TRBV7-6,once,-,TRBJ2-1,CASSLESGGGSYNEQFF,TGTGCCAGCAGCTTAGAGTCGGGGGGCGGCTCCTACAATGAGCAGTTCTTC
TRBV29-1,-,TRBD1,TRBJ1-2,CSVSPGQLYGYTF,TGCAGCGTATCTCCGGGACAGCTTTATGGCTACACCTTC
TRBV4-1,-,TRBD1,TRBJ1-5,CASSQAWTGLGQPQHF,TGCGCCAGCAGCCAAGCATGGACAGGGTTGGGTCAGCCCCAGCATTTT
TRBV2,-,-,TRBJ1-1,CASSAPDAAFF,TGTGCCAGCAGTGCGCCTGATGCAGCTTTCTTT
TRBV7-9,-,-,TRBJ1-3,CASSLGSEARGNTIYF,TGTGCCAGCAGCTTAGGGTCTGAAGCGCGGGGAAACACCATATATTTT
TRBV10-3,-,-,TRBJ2-7,CAISESRQGYEQYF,TGTGCCATCAGTGAGTCGCGCCAGGGTTACGAGCAGTACTTC
TRBV27,-,TRBD2,TRBJ2-1,CASSGTSGDYNEQFF,TGTGCCAGCAGTGGGACTAGCGGGGACTACAATGAGCAGTTCTTC